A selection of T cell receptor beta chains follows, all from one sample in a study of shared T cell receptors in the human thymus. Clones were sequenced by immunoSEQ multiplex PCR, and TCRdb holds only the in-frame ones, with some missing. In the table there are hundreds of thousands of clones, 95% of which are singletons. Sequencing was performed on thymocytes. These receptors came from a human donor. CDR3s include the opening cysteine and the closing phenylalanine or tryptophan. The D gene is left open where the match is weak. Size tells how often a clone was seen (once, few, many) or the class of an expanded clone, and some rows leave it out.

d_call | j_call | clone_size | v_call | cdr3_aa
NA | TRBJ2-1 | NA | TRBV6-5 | CASSYGTFGSYNEQFF
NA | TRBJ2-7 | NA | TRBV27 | CASSPNLTPSSYEQYF
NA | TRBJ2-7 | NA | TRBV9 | CASMTGVSAYEQYF
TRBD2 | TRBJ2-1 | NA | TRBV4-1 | CASSQDPGLAGSYNEQFF
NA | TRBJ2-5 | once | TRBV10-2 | CASGRNQETQYF
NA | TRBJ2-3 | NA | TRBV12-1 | CARPLLSTQYF
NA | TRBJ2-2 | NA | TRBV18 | CASSPPGELFF
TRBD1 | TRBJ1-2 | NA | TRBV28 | CASSLKGADTF
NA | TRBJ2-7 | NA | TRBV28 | CASSFEGRRTYEQYF
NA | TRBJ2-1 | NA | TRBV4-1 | CASSQVRDFSYNEQFF
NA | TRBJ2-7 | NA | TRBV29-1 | CSVCDGQGRTEQYF
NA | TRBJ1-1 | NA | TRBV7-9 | CASSPKGGGNTEAFF
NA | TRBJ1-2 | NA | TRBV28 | CACKGDQANYGYTF
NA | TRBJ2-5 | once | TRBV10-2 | CASSESGGRFGETQYF
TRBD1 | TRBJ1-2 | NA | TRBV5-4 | CASSLSTGQGFNYGYTF
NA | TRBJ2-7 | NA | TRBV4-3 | CASSQGVEKWEAHEQYF
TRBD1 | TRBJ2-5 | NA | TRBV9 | CASSGIDRGHQETQYF
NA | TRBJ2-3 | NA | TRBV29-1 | CSTLGECTDTQYF
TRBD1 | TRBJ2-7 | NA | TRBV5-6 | CASSFTGAPYEQYF
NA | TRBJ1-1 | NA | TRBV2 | CASSERSEAFF
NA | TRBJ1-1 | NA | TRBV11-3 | CASSFSLNTEAFF
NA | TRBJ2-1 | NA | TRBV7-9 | CASSSGAARPYNEQFF
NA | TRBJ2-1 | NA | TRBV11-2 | CASSLAEQGLGNNEQFF
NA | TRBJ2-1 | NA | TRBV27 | CASSLTRTKNNEQFF
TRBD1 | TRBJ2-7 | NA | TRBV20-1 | CSAWTGYEQYF
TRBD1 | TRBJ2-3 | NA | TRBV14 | CASSQERPTGQGTDTQYF
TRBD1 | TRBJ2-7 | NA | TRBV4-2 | CASSQDWGRGSYEQYF
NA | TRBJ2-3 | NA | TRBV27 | CASSHPASGIPSTDTQYF
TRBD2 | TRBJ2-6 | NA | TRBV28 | CASSPGAGGDSGANVLTF
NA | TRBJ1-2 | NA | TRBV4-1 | CASSQDVGVQGGYTF
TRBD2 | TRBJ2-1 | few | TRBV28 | CHTGTSGVQSSYNEQFF
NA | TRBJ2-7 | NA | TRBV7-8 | CASSPGGASYEQYF
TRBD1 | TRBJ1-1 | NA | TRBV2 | CASSKTGEDTEAFF
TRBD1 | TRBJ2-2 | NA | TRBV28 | CASSADRAYTGELFF
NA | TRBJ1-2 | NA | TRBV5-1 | CASSLGVRAGGYTF
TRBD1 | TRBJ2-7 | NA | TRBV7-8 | CASSLPEELGTVLFTSSYEQYF
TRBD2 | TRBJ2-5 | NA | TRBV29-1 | CSVGCREGRETQYF
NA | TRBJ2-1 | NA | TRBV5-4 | CASSRNPTAIFPEQFF
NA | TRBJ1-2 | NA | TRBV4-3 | CASSQDTGTKHGYTF
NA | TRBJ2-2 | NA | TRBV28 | CASRPSKVSKDGSCGELFF
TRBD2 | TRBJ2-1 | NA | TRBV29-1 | CSVTTSGRYNEQFF
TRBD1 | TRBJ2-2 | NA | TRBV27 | CASSTGTGSLAGRELFF
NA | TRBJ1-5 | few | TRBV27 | CASSLSGNQPQHF
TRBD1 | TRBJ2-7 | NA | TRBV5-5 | CASSPDRGNEQYF
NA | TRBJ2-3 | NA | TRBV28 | CASWRGRTDTQYF
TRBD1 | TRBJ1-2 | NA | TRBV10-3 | CAIREGQGPSYF
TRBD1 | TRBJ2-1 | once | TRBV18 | CASSPTGVSSYNEQFF
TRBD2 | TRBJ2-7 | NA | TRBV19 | CASSTKSAGGMSYEQYF
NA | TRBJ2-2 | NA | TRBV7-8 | CASSLLTARLPELFF
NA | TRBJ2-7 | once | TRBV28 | CASSFGGVPLYEQYF
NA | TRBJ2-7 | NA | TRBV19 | CASSRRFLREQYF
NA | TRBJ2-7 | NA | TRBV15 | CATSRDTRAYEQYF
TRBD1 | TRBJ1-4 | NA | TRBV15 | CATSRDPSRDRVSEKLFF
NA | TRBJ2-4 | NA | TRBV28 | CASSSGSGPKNIQYF
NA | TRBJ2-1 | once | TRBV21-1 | CASSKSWRSGRAEAINNEQFF
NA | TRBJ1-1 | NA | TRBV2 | CASSLHYYREGMNTEAFF
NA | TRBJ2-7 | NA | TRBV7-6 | CASSPRRGSYEQYF
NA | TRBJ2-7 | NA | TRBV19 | CASSTRGTAYEQYF
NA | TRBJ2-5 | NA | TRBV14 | CASSQGEEETQYF
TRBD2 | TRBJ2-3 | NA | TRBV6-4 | CASSDSHWTSGQRTDTQYF